Here is one T cell receptor beta chain with its context. Its cognate antigen is unknown. This specimen belongs to a study of response to subunit inactivated influenza vaccine. Findings and caveats of the study: A suggestion made by the authors is that each seasonal influenza vaccination recruits few new T cells.

TCRdb ran MiXCR on the RT-PCR reads and lists one entry per CDR3 protein. The sample includes 630,000 or so distinct CDR3 sequences, roughly 14% seen only once; the top ten take approximately 10%. Per the germline V gene, CDR1 is MGHRA and CDR2 is YSYEKL. The ends lost 3 bases at V and 6 bases at J; junction bases unmatched: 2. The CDR3 spans 14 residues. The chain employs TRBV4-1 and TRBJ2-3; TRBD2 agrees at 11 bases. Sample: PBMCs from blood, taken 11 to 12 days after vaccination. The origin of this receptor is a man aged 50 or older who received an inactivated influenza vaccine. The CDR3 is CASSQGLAVDTQYF. CDR3 nucleotides: TGCGCCAGCAGCCAGGGACTAGCGGTGGATACGCAGTATTTT.